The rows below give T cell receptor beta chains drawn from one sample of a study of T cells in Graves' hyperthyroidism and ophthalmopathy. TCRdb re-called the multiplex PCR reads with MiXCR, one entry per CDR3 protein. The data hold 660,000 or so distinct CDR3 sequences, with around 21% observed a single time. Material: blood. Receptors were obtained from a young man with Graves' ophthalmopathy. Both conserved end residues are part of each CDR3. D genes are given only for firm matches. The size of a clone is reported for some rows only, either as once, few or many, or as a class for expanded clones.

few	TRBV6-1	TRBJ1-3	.	CASSMTRQAGNTIYF	TGTGCCAGCTCTATGACCCGGCAGGCTGGAAACACCATATATTTT
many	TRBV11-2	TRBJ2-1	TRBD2	CASSSGLADNEQFF	TGTGCCAGCAGCTCGGGACTAGCGGACAATGAGCAGTTCTTC
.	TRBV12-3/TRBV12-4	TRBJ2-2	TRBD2	CASSPLAGGYPGELFF	TGTGCCAGCAGTCCGCTAGCGGGAGGGTACCCCGGGGAGCTGTTTTTT
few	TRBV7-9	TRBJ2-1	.	CASSLVAFNEQFF	TGTGCCAGCAGCTTAGTGGCTTTCAATGAGCAGTTCTTC
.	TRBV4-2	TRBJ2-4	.	CASSPNPGTMGNIQYF	TGTGCCAGCAGCCCAAATCCGGGGACGATGGGAAACATTCAGTACTTC
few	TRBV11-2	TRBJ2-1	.	CASSDSHEQFF	TGTGCCAGCAGCGACTCTCATGAGCAGTTCTTC
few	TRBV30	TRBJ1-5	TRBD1	CACRQGNNQPQHF	TGTGCCTGCAGACAGGGGAACAATCAGCCCCAGCATTTT
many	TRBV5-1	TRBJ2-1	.	CASSSSLGADLPYNEQFF	TGCGCCAGCAGCTCGTCCCTCGGAGCGGATCTACCATACAATGAGCAGTTCTTC
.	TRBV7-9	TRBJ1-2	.	CASSLVQGPADGYTF	TGTGCCAGCAGCTTAGTTCAGGGTCCCGCTGATGGCTACACCTTC
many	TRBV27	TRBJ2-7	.	CASSPRLPPYEQYF	TGTGCCAGCAGTCCTCGACTACCGCCCTACGAGCAGTACTTC
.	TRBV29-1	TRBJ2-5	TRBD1	CSVGGTGGAGETQYF	TGCAGCGTTGGAGGGACAGGGGGCGCGGGGGAGACCCAGTACTTC
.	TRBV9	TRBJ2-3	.	CASSNPPGVWLDTQYF	TGTGCCAGCAGCAACCCCCCCGGCGTTTGGTTGGATACGCAGTATTTT
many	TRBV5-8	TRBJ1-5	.	CASSSRPGSQPQHF	TGTGCCAGCAGCTCACGGCCAGGGTCTCAGCCCCAGCATTTT
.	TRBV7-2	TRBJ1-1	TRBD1	CASSARQGGTEAFF	TGTGCCAGCAGCGCCCGCCAGGGGGGCACTGAAGCTTTCTTT
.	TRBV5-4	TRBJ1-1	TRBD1	CATRGTANTEAFF	TGTGCCACCAGGGGGACGGCGAACACTGAAGCTTTCTTT
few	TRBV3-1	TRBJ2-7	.	CASSQDLVSEQYF	TGTGCCAGCAGCCAAGATCTCGTCTCCGAGCAGTACTTC
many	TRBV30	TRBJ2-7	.	CAWTAGSGPYEQYF	TGTGCCTGGACTGCGGGTAGCGGACCCTACGAGCAGTACTTC
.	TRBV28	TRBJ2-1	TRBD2	CASSLSGRRNNEQFF	TGTGCCAGCAGTTTATCCGGGAGGAGGAACAATGAGCAGTTCTTC
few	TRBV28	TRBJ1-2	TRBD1	CASSAWGGGTASNYGYTF	TGTGCCAGCAGCGCCTGGGGGGGAGGGACAGCCTCTAACTATGGCTACACCTTC
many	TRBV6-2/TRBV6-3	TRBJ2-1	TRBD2	CASSYGTTNDTYNEQFF	TGTGCCAGCAGTTACGGGACTACTAACGACACCTACAATGAGCAGTTCTTC
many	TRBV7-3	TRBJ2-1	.	CASSLRALTGVPTQGNEQFF	TGTGCCAGCAGCTTACGAGCATTAACGGGGGTTCCTACCCAAGGGAATGAGCAGTTCTTC
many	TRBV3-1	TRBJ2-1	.	CASSQGGQGSDEQFF	TGTGCCAGCAGCCAAGGTGGGCAGGGTAGCGATGAGCAGTTCTTC
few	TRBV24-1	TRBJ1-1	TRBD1	CATSDFRQGADPNTEAFF	TGTGCCACCAGTGATTTCAGACAGGGAGCCGATCCGAACACTGAAGCTTTCTTT
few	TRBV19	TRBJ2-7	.	CATYSAPGLSLSRLSTEEQYF	TGTGCCACCTACTCAGCCCCCGGGTTAAGCCTCAGCCGACTATCCACGGAAGAGCAGTACTTC
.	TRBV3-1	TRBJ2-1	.	CASSTQRNEQFF	TGTGCCAGCAGCACCCAGAGGAATGAGCAGTTCTTC
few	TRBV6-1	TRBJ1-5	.	CASSLTARGILPQHF	TGTGCCAGCAGCCTGACGGCGAGGGGGATTCTGCCCCAGCATTTT
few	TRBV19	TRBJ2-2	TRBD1	CASSIVRTGDTGELFF	TGTGCCAGTAGTATAGTCCGGACAGGGGACACCGGGGAGCTGTTTTTT
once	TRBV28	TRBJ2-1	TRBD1	CASSFEGAREQFF	TGTGCCAGCAGTTTTGAGGGGGCGCGCGAGCAGTTCTTC
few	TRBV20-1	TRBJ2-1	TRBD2	CSARLIGGRVSAYNEQFF	TGCAGTGCTAGATTGATTGGGGGGAGGGTAAGTGCCTACAATGAGCAGTTCTTC
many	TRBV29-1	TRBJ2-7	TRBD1	CSVEATGVGDEQYF	TGCAGCGTTGAGGCCACAGGGGTTGGCGACGAGCAGTACTTC
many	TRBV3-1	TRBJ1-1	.	CASSQVTASPEAFF	TGTGCCAGCAGCCAAGTCACGGCATCCCCTGAAGCTTTCTTT
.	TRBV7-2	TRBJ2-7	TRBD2	CASSSGTSGFLYEQYF	TGTGCCAGCAGCTCCGGGACTAGCGGGTTCTTGTACGAGCAGTACTTC
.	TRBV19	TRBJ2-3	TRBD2	CASSIRLSWEREGLDTQYF	TGTGCCAGTAGTATCCGTCTTAGCTGGGAGCGGGAGGGCCTGGATACGCAGTATTTT
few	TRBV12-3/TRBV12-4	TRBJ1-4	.	CASSSNRGGEKLFF	TGTGCCAGCAGTTCTAACCGGGGGGGGGAAAAACTGTTTTTT
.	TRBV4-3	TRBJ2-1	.	CASSGDPSSYNEQFF	TGCGCCAGCAGCGGAGACCCGAGCTCCTACAATGAGCAGTTCTTC
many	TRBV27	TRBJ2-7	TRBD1	CASSLSAGTGGGIYEQYF	TGTGCCAGCAGTTTATCTGCCGGGACAGGGGGGGGAATTTACGAGCAGTACTTC
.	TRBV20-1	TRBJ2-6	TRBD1	CSASGDRGEAGANVLTF	TGCAGTGCCAGCGGGGACAGGGGTGAAGCTGGGGCCAACGTCCTGACTTTC
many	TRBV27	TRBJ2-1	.	CASSQSGIYNEQFF	TGTGCCAGCAGCCAAAGCGGAATTTACAATGAGCAGTTCTTC
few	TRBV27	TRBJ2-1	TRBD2	CASSPRLRLADSYNEQFF	TGTGCCAGCAGTCCTCGCCTCCGACTAGCGGATTCCTACAATGAGCAGTTCTTC
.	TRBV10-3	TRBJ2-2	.	CAISVSAGELFF	TGTGCCATCAGTGTATCTGCCGGGGAGCTGTTTTTT
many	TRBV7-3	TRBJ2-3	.	CASSQGTTSTDTQYF	TGTGCCAGCAGCCAGGGGACGACTAGCACAGATACGCAGTATTTT
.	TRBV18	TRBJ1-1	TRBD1	CASSPPGGEGTEAFF	TGTGCCAGCTCACCCCCAGGGGGCGAAGGCACTGAAGCTTTCTTT
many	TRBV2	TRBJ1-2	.	CASSDGRDNYGYTF	TGTGCCAGCAGTGACGGACGGGACAACTATGGCTACACCTTC
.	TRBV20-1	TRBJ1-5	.	CSASAGVGQPQHF	TGCAGTGCTAGTGCAGGGGTTGGTCAGCCCCAGCATTTT
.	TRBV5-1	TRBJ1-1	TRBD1	CASSPSTGITEAFF	TGCGCCAGCAGCCCGTCGACAGGGATCACTGAAGCTTTCTTT
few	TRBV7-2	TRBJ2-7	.	CASSLVGGMSSYKQYF	TGTGCCAGCAGCTTGGTCGGCGGGATGAGCTCCTACAAGCAGTACTTC
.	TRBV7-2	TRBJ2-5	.	CASSPGGGGSWQETQYF	TGTGCCAGCAGCCCAGGGGGGGGGGGAAGTTGGCAAGAGACCCAGTACTTC
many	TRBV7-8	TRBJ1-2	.	CASSLEGWNYGYTF	TGTGCCAGCAGCTTAGAGGGGTGGAACTATGGCTACACCTTC
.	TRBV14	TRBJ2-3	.	CASSQEGLLSTDTQYF	TGTGCCAGCAGCCAGGAAGGACTCCTTAGCACAGATACGCAGTATTTT
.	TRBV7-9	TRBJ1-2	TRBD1	CASSLLLQGQALNGYTF	TGTGCCAGCAGCTTACTACTACAGGGGCAAGCTCTTAATGGCTACACCTTC
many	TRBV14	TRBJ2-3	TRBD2	CASSRTSGRITDTQYF	TGTGCCAGCAGCCGTACGAGCGGGAGGATCACAGATACGCAGTATTTT
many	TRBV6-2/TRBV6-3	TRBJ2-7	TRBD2	CASSPSGRPPYEQYF	TGTGCCAGCAGTCCCAGCGGGAGGCCCCCCTACGAGCAGTACTTC